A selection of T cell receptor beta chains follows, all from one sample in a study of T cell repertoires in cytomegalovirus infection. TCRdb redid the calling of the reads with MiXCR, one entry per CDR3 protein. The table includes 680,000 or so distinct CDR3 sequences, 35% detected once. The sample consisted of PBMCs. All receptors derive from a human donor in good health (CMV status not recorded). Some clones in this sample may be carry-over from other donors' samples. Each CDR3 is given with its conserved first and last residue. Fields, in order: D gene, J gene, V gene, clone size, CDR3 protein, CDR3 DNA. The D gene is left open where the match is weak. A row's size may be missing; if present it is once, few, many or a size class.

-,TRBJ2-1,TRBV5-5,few,CASSLAPRQGPNNEQFF,TGTGCCAGCAGCTTGGCCCCCAGGCAGGGACCAAACAATGAGCAGTTCTTC
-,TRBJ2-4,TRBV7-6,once,CASSLEGDIQYF,TGTGCCAGCAGCTTAGAAGGGGACATTCAGTACTTC
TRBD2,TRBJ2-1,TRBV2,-,CASSEASGVTVFF,TGTGCCAGCAGTGAAGCTAGCGGGGTAACCGTTTTCTTC
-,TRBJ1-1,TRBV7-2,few,CARELGGLTEAFF,TGTGCCAGGGAGTTGGGGGGGCTCACTGAAGCTTTCTTT
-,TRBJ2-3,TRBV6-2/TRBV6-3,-,CASTEDTDTQYF,TGTGCCAGCACAGAAGACACAGATACGCAGTATTTT
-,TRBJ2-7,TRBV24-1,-,CATSPLEGYEQYF,TGTGCCACCAGTCCCCTGGAGGGCTACGAGCAGTACTTC
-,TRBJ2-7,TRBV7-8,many,CASSWRRSGYEQYF,TGTGCCAGCAGCTGGCGTAGGTCAGGCTACGAGCAGTACTTC
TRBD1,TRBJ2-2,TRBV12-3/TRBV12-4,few,CASRPSRDRENTGELFF,TGTGCCAGCAGACCGTCCCGGGACAGAGAGAACACCGGGGAGCTGTTTTTT
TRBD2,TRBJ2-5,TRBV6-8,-,CASSRSREETQYF,TGTGCCAGCAGCCGGTCGCGGGAGGAGACCCAGTACTTC
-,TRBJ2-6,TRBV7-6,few,CASSALGANVLTF,TGTGCCAGCAGCGCTCTTGGGGCCAACGTCCTGACTTTC
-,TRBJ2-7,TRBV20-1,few,CSASGVGLSVDEQYF,TGCAGTGCTAGTGGAGTGGGTCTTTCGGTGGACGAGCAGTACTTC
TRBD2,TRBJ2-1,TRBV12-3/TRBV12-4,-,CASSLGGLAGNEQFF,TGTGCCAGCAGTCTTGGGGGACTAGCGGGAAATGAGCAGTTCTTC
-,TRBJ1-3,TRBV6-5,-,CASSPGWAVNTIYF,TGTGCCAGCAGCCCCGGTTGGGCTGTAAACACCATATATTTT
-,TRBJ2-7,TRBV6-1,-,CASSRRSEEQYF,TGTGCCAGCAGCCGTCGCAGTGAAGAGCAGTACTTC
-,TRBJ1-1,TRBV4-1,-,CASSQDPRRGIRVPEAFF,TGCGCCAGCAGCCAAGACCCTCGGCGAGGTATCAGGGTCCCCGAAGCTTTCTTT
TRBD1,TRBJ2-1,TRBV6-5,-,CASSMAGDRYNEQFF,TGTGCCAGCAGCATGGCAGGGGACAGATACAATGAGCAGTTCTTC
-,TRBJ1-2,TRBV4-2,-,CASSQATNYGYTF,TGTGCCAGCAGCCAAGCCACTAACTATGGCTACACCTTC
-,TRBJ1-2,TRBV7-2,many,CASSLEWGTDYGYTF,TGTGCCAGCAGCTTAGAGTGGGGGACTGATTACGGCTACACCTTC
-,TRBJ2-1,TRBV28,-,CASSTDRDNEQFF,TGTGCCAGCAGTACAGACCGGGACAATGAGCAGTTCTTC
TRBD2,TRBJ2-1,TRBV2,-,CASRATSGEYNEQFF,TGTGCCAGCAGGGCAACTAGCGGAGAATACAATGAGCAGTTCTTC
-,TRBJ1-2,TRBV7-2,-,CASSLFGPANGYTF,TGTGCCAGCAGCTTATTTGGACCGGCGAATGGCTACACCTTC
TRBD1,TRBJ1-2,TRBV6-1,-,CASSGQGPNYGYTF,TGTGCCAGCAGTGGACAGGGTCCAAACTATGGCTACACCTTC
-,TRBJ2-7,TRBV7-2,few,CASSLGLDRAAEQYF,TGTGCCAGCAGCTTAGGGTTGGACCGTGCGGCCGAGCAGTACTTC
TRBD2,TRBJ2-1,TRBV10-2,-,CASRGTSGIVGNEQFF,TGCGCCAGCAGGGGGACTAGCGGGATAGTCGGGAATGAGCAGTTCTTC
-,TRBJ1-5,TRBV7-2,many,CASSFGRGGQPQHF,TGTGCCAGCAGCTTCGGGAGAGGGGGACAGCCCCAGCATTTT
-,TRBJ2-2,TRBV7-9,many,CASSIGTGELFF,TGTGCCAGCAGCATCGGTACCGGGGAGCTGTTTTTT
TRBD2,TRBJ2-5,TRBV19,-,CASSGRTSGSGEGETQYF,TGTGCCAGTAGTGGACGGACTAGCGGCTCCGGGGAAGGAGAGACCCAGTACTTC
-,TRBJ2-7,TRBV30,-,CAWTANSYEQYF,TGTGCCTGGACCGCGAACTCCTACGAGCAGTACTTC
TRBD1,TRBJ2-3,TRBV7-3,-,CASSLQGQGFGDTQYF,TGTGCCAGCAGCTTGCAGGGACAGGGATTCGGAGATACGCAGTATTTT
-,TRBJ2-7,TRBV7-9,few,CASSGGTLFYEQYF,TGTGCCAGCAGCGGGGGGACCTTGTTCTACGAGCAGTACTTC
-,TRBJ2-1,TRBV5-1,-,CASSLAVGNNEQFF,TGCGCCAGCAGCTTGGCCGTTGGGAACAATGAGCAGTTCTTC
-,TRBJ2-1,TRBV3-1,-,CASSPVWGSSYNEQFF,TGTGCCAGCAGCCCAGTTTGGGGGAGCTCCTACAATGAGCAGTTCTTC
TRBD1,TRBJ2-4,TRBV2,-,CASTAGGVLAKNIQYF,TGTGCCAGCACGGCAGGGGGCGTTTTAGCCAAAAACATTCAGTACTTC
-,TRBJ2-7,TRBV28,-,CASSSSSGGRSYEQYF,TGTGCCAGCAGTTCGTCTTCGGGGGGCAGGTCCTACGAGCAGTACTTC
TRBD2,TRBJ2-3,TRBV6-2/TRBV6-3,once,CASIVSGGAADTQYF,TGTGCCAGCATTGTCTCCGGGGGGGCCGCAGATACGCAGTATTTT
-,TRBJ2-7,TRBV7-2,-,CASSSTPLREQYF,TGTGCCAGCAGCTCGACCCCATTAAGGGAGCAGTACTTC
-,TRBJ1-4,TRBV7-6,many,CASSVSGSSNEKLFF,TGTGCCAGCAGCGTATCAGGATCGTCTAATGAAAAACTGTTTTTT
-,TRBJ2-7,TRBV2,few,CASTRTQGFYEQYF,TGTGCCAGCACCCGAACCCAGGGGTTCTACGAGCAGTACTTC
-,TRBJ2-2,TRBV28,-,CASFRWGQDTGELFF,TGTGCCAGCTTCCGATGGGGGCAGGACACCGGGGAGCTGTTTTTT
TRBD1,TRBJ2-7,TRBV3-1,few,CASSPGQGYYEQYF,TGTGCCAGCAGCCCCGGACAGGGGTACTACGAGCAGTACTTC
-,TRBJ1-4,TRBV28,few,CASSFEQTKLFF,TGTGCCAGCAGTTTCGAACAAACAAAACTGTTTTTT
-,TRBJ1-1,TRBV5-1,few,CASSFGPDKRLNTEAFF,TGCGCCAGCAGCTTTGGGCCCGACAAGAGACTGAACACTGAAGCTTTCTTT